Below, 16 T cell receptor beta chains from the same sample are listed, as sequenced in a study of shared clonotypes between healthy human individuals. The protocol was immunoSEQ multiplex PCR, while the TCRdb copy is restricted to in-frame clones and leaves out a portion. Of over 2 million clones in the sample, 80% to 95% were seen once. Input material: naive CD4+ T cells from PBMCs. Described subset: CD45RA+ positively selected. Receptors originate from a man aged 18 to 30 in good health. Some clones in this sample may be carry-over from other donors' samples.

The J gene is TRBJ2-5, the V gene TRBV28; tentative D call: TRBD1 (6 bases). Trimming shortened V by 6 bases and J by 5 bases, and 22 bases separated the two germline ends. There are 16 residues in the CDR3. CDR1 and CDR2 from the germline V gene are MDHEN and SYDVKM. The CDR3 nucleotides read TGTGCCAGCAGGGTTCCCGGACAGACCCGCGCGGAGACCCAGTACTTC. Its translation is CASRVPGQTRAETQYF.

This clone has a single count. The gene calls are TRBV19 and TRBJ2-1; D uncertain. This CDR3 region has 17 residues. V lost 9 bases to trimming and J lost 0 bases, with 21 bases between them. Germline V lookup: CDR1 LNHDA, CDR2 SQIVND (reference sequence). The DNA for the CDR3 is TGTGCCAGCCTGCACAGTGAGTTACCGAGCTCCTACAATGAGCAGTTCTTC. Residues: CASLHSELPSSYNEQFF.

CDR3 amino acids: CASGGRGTEYEQYF. CDR3 nucleotide sequence: TGTGCCAGCGGGGGGCGGGGAACCGAGTACGAGCAGTACTTC. The genes are TRBV6-5 and TRBJ2-7; D may be TRBD1 or TRBD2 (6 bases each). Looked up from germline, CDR1 is MNHEY and CDR2 is SVGAGI. With 8 bases removed from V and 4 bases from J, the gap between germline ends came to 18 bases. The CDR3 sequence is 14 residues long.

The CDR3 region has the DNA TGTGCCAGCAGCAAAGAAAGGGAGGGGGAGCAGATACCCGGCAATCAGCCCCAGCATTTT. Its protein product is CASSKEREGEQIPGNQPQHF. The genes are TRBV21-1 and TRBJ1-5. TRBV21-1 is a recognized pseudogene. The CDR3 runs to 20 residues.

The rearrangement joins TRBV19 to TRBJ2-7; D is ambiguous. Per the germline V gene, CDR1 is LNHDA and CDR2 is SQIVND (reference sequence). There are 15 residues in the CDR3. V gave up 2 bases and J gave up 1 base, with 12 bases separating them. The CDR3 nucleotides read TGTGCCAGTAGTATAACGCCAGGTCTATCCTACGAGCAGTACTTC. It specifies CASSITPGLSYEQYF.

J is TRBJ2-1 and V is TRBV4-3; unclear D gene. The CDR3 consists of 13 residues. The V end lost 0 bases, the J end lost 9 bases, and 9 bases lay between the germline ends. Germline values: CDR1 LGHNA, CDR2 YSLEER. Here the CDR3 reads CASSQELGSEQFF. The CDR3 DNA reads as TGCGCCAGCAGCCAAGAGCTCGGTAGTGAGCAGTTCTTC.

The chain carries TRBV10-3 and TRBJ2-3, with 12 bases matching TRBD2. V dropped 3 bases and J dropped 5; count of bases not matched to a gene: 6. This CDR3 comprises 16 residues. Germline CDR1 and CDR2: ENHRY and SYGVKD. This CDR3 reads CAISESAGLAGDTQYF. The DNA of the CDR3 is TGTGCCATCAGTGAAAGTGCGGGACTAGCGGGAGATACGCAGTATTTT.

The genes are TRBV5-1 and TRBJ2-1; TRBD1 aligns across 7 bases. Germline-derived CDR1 and CDR2 are SGHRS and YFSETQ. Losses at the gene ends were 4 bases for V and 3 bases for J; bases not matched to a gene: 10. The CDR3 has 16 residues. The CDR3 is CASSSYRGQIYNEQFF. CDR3 sequence (DNA): TGCGCCAGCAGCAGTTACAGGGGTCAGATCTACAATGAGCAGTTCTTC.

The rearrangement uses TRBV28 and TRBJ2-7; TRBD1 matches 9 bases. The length of the CDR3 is 11 residues. Germline V gives CDR1 MDHEN, CDR2 SYDVKM. The CDR3 reads CSNRGPNEQYF. The DNA of the CDR3 is TGTTCAAACAGGGGGCCCAACGAGCAGTACTTC. The whole variable domain, remainder taken from reference TRBV28 and TRBJ2-7, is DVKVTQSSRYLVKRTGEKVFLECVQDMDHENMFWYRQDPGLGLRLIYFSYDVKMKEKGDIPEGYSVSREKKERFSLILESASTNQTSMYLCSNRGPNEQYFGPGTRLTVT.

The rearrangement joins TRBV11-2 to TRBJ2-7, with 7 bases identical to TRBD1. From germline, CDR1 is SGHAT and CDR2 FQNNGV. Trimming took 5 bases from V and 0 from J; bases not matched to a gene: 7. The CDR3 extends over 15 amino acids. Here the CDR3 reads CASSPGTELSYEQYF. Written as DNA, the CDR3 is TGTGCCAGCAGCCCCGGGACAGAGCTCTCCTACGAGCAGTACTTC.

About this clone: Other DNA sequences in this specimen translate into the identical CDR3. This sequence joins TRBV9 and TRBJ2-6; unclear D gene. Germline CDR1 is SGDLS and CDR2 is YYNGEE. The CDR3 totals 15 residues. Trimming removed 0 bases at V and 1 base at J, with 5 bases between. The CDR3 loop reads CASSVAGSGANVLTF. The CDR3 DNA reads TGTGCCAGCAGCGTAGCCGGGTCTGGGGCCAACGTCCTGACTTTC.

On this clone: This CDR3 is also generated by other DNA sequences in the sample. In nucleotides, the CDR3 is TGTGCCAGCTCCCTAGCGGTCCAAGAGACCCAGTACTTC. This encodes CASSLAVQETQYF. J is TRBJ2-5 and V is TRBV9; 7 bases are a match to TRBD2. CDR1 and CDR2 from the germline V gene are SGDLS and YYNGEE. CDR3 size: 13 residues. The ends lost 7 bases at V and 1 base at J; junction bases unmatched: 4.

This chain joins TRBV27 and TRBJ2-1; tentatively, D is TRBD2 (6 bases). CDR1 and CDR2 from the germline V gene are MNHEY and SMNVEV (reference sequence). V was cut by 6 bases and J by 3 bases, with 18 bases left in between. This CDR3 has 16 residues. CDR3 sequence reads: CASSYPGTLNYNEQFF. CDR3 DNA sequence: TGTGCCAGCAGCTATCCCGGGACTTTAAACTACAATGAGCAGTTCTTC.

This clone was picked up one time. V and J are TRBV5-6 and TRBJ2-1, with TRBD2 identical over 8 bases. Losses at the gene ends were 4 bases for V and 4 bases for J; bases not matched to a gene: 10. CDR3 length: 16 residues. Germline loops: CDR1 SGHDT, CDR2 YYEEEE. CDR3 nucleotides: TGTGCCAGCAGCCCCGCGGTAGCGGGGCCATACAATGAGCAGTTCTTC. This gives the protein CASSPAVAGPYNEQFF.

The chain recombines TRBV6-5 with TRBJ1-2; perhaps TRBD1 as D (5 bases). Germline V CDR1 and CDR2: MNHEY, SVGAGI. CDR3 length: 13 residues. The V and J ends lost 5 bases and 3 bases respectively, with 10 bases between them. The CDR3 spells CASSKTDYYGYTF. Here the CDR3 DNA reads TGTGCCAGCAGTAAGACAGACTACTATGGCTACACCTTC.

The J gene is TRBJ2-1, the V gene TRBV10-1; maybe TRBD2 (6 bases). Germline CDR1 is WNHNN and CDR2 is SYGVQD (reference sequence). V was pared by 0 bases and J by 6 bases, with 12 bases between. The CDR3 is made up of 15 amino acids. The CDR3 reads CASSESGGGSNEQFF. The CDR3 DNA reads as TGCGCCAGCAGTGAGTCCGGGGGAGGCAGCAATGAGCAGTTCTTC.